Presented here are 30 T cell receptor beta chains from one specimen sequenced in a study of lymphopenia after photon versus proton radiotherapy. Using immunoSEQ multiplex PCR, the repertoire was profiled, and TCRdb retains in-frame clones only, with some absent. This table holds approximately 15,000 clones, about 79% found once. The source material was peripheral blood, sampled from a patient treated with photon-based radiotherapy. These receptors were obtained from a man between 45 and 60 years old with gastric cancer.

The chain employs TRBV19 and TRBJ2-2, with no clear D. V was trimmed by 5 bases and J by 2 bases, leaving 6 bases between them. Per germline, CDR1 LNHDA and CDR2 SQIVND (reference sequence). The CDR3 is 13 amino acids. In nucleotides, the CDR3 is TGTGCCAGTAGTGAGGTTAACACCGGGGAGCTGTTTTTT. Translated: CASSEVNTGELFF. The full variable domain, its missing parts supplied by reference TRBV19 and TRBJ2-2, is DGGITQSPKYLFRKEGQNVTLSCEQNLNHDAMYWYRQDPGQGLRLIYYSQIVNDFQKGDIAEGYSVSREKKESFPLTVTSAQKNPTAFYLCASSEVNTGELFFGEGSRLTVL.

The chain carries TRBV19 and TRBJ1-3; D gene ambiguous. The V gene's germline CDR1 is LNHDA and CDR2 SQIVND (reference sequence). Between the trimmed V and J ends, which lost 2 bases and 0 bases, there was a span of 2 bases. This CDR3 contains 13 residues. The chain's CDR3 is CASSIHSGNTIYF. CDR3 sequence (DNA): TGTGCCAGTAGTATACACTCTGGAAACACCATATATTTT.

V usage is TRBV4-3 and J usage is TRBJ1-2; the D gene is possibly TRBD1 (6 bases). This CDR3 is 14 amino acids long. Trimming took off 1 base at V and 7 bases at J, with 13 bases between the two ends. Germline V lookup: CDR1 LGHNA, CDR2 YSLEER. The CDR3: CASSQVRGGGGYTF. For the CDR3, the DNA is TGCGCCAGCAGCCAAGTCAGGGGTGGTGGTGGCTACACCTTC.

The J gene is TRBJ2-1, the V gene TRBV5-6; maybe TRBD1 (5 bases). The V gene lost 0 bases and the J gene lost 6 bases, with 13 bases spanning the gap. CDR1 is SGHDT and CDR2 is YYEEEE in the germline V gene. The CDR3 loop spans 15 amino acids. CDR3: CASSLDLGPGNEQFF. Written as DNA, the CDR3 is TGTGCCAGCAGCTTGGACTTGGGGCCTGGCAATGAGCAGTTCTTC. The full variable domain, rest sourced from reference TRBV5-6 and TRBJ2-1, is DAGVTQSPTHLIKTRGQQVTLRCSPKSGHDTVSWYQQALGQGPQFIFQYYEEEERQRGNFPDRFSGHQFPNYSSELNVNALLLGDSALYLCASSLDLGPGNEQFFGPGTRLTVL.

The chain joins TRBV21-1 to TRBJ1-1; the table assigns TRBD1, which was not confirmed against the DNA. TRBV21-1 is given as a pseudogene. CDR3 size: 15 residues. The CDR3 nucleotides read TGTGCCAGCAGCCCCAAGTGGGCAATGAACACTGAAGCTTTCTTT. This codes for CASSPKWAMNTEAFF.

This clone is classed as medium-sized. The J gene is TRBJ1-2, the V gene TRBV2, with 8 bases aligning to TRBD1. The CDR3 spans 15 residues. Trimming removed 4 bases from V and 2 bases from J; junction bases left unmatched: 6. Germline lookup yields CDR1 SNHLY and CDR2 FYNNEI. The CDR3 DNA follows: TGTGCCAGCAGTGCCGGGACAGGCCGAAACTATGGCTACACCTTC. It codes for CASSAGTGRNYGYTF.

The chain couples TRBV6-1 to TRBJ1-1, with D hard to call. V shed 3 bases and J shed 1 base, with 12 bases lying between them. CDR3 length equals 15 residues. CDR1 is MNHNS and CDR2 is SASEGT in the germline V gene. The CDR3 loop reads CASSDFGQPNTEAFF. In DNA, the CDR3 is TGTGCCAGCAGTGACTTTGGGCAACCGAACACTGAAGCTTTCTTT.

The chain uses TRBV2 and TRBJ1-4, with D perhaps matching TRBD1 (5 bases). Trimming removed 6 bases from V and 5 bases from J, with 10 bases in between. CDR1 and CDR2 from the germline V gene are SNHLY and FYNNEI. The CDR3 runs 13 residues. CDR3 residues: CASRRGVNEKLFF. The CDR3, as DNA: TGTGCCAGCAGGCGGGGGGTAAATGAAAAACTGTTTTTT.

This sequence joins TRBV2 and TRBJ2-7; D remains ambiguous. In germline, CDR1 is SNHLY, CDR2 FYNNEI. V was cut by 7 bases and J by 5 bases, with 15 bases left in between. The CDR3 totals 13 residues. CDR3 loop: CASTQTRSHEQYF. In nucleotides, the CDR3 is TGTGCCAGCACCCAAACGCGTTCCCACGAGCAGTACTTC.

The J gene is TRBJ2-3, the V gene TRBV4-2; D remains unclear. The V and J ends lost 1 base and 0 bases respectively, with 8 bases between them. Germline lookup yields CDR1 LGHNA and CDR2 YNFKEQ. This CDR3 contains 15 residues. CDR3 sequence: CASSQGDISTDTQYF. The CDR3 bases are TGTGCCAGCAGCCAAGGCGACATTAGCACAGATACGCAGTATTTT.

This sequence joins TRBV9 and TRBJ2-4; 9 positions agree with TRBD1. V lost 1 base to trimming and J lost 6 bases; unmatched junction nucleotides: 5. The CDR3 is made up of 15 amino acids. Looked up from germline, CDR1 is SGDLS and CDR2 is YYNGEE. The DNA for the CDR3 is TGTGCCAGCAGCGTAAGTTGGGGACAGGGAAACATTCAGTACTTC. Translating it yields CASSVSWGQGNIQYF.

Here the CDR3 DNA reads TGTGCCAGCAGGGGGGATACTAATGAAAAACTGTTTTTT. It translates to CASRGDTNEKLFF. The chain has TRBV2 and TRBJ1-4; weak D call: TRBD1 (5 bases). CDR3 size: 13 residues. V gave up 6 bases and J gave up 2 bases, with 7 bases separating them. In germline, CDR1 is SNHLY, CDR2 FYNNEI. Together with reference TRBV2 and TRBJ1-4, the CDR3 gives the full variable domain: EPEVTQTPSHQVTQMGQEVILRCVPISNHLYFYWYRQILGQKVEFLVSFYNNEISEKSEIFDDQFSVERPDGSNFTLKIRSTKLEDSAMYFCASRGDTNEKLFFGSGTQLSVL.

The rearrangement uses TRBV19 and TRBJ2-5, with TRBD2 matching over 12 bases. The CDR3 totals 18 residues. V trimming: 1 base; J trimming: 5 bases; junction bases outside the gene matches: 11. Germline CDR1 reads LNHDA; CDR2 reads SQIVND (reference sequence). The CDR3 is CASSIVASGGANRETQYF. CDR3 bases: TGTGCCAGTAGTATAGTGGCTAGCGGGGGGGCAAATAGGGAGACCCAGTACTTC.

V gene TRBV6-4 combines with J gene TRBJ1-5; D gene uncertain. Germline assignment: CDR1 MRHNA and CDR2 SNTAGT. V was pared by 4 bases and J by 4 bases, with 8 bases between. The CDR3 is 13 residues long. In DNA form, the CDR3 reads TGTGCCAGCAGTGCCCAACAAAATCAGCCCCAGCATTTT. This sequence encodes CASSAQQNQPQHF.

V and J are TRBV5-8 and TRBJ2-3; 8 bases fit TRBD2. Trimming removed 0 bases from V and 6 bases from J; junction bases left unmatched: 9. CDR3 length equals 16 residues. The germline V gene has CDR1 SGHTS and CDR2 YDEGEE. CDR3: CASSLARLAGSDTQYF. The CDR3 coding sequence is TGTGCCAGCAGCTTGGCCCGGCTAGCGGGTTCGGATACGCAGTATTTT. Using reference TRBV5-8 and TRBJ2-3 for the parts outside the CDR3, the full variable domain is EAGVTQSPTHLIKTRGQQATLRCSPISGHTSVYWYQQALGLGLQFLLWYDEGEERNRGNFPPRFSGRQFPNYSSELNVNALELEDSALYLCASSLARLAGSDTQYFGPGTRLTVL.

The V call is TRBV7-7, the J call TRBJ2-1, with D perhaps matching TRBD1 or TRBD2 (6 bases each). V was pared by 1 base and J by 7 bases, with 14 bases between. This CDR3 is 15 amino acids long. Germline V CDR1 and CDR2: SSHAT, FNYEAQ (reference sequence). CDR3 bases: TGTGCCAGCAGCTTAGGGGAGGCAGGGGTTAATGAGCAGTTCTTC. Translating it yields CASSLGEAGVNEQFF.

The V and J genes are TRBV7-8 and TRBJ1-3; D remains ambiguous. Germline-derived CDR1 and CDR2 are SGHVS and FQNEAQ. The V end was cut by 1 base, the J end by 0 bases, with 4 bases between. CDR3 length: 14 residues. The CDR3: CASSLGISGNTIYF. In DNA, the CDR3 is TGTGCCAGCAGCTTAGGGATCTCTGGAAACACCATATATTTT.

The chain's CDR3 is CASSSQAFPYEQYF. Here the CDR3 DNA reads TGTGCCAGCAGTTCCCAGGCCTTCCCCTACGAGCAGTACTTC. The chain joins TRBV6-6 to TRBJ2-7, with D unresolved. Trimming removed 4 bases at V and 2 bases at J, with 12 bases between. Looked up from germline, CDR1 is MNHNY and CDR2 is SVGAGI (reference sequence). The CDR3 loop spans 14 amino acids.

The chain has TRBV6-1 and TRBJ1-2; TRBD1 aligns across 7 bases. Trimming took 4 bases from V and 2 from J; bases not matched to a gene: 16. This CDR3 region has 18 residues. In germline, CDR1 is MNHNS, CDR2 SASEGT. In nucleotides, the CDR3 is TGTGCCAGCAGTGCCTATAGGGGGACGGGGACAGCAAACTATGGCTACACCTTC. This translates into CASSAYRGTGTANYGYTF.

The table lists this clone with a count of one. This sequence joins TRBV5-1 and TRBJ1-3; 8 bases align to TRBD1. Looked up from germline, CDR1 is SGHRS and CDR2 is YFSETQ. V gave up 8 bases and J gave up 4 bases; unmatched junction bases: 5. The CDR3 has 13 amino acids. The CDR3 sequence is CASQGAWGNTIYF. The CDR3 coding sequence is TGCGCCAGTCAGGGGGCTTGGGGAAACACCATATATTTT.

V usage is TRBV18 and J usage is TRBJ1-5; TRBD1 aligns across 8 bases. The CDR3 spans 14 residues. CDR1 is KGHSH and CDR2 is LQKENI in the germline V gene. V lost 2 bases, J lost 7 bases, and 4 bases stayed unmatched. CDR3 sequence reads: CASSPSGGRQPQHF. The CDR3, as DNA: TGTGCCAGCTCACCATCAGGGGGCAGGCAGCCCCAGCATTTT.

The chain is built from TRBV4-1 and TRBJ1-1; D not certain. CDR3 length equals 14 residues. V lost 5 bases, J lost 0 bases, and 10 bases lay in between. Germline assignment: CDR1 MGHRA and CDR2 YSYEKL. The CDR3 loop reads CASSIRRLNTEAFF. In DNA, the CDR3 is TGCGCCAGCAGCATCCGACGGTTGAACACTGAAGCTTTCTTT.

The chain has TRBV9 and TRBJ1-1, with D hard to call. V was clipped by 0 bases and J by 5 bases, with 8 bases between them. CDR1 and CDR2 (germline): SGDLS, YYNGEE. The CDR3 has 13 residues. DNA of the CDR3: TGTGCCAGCAGCGTAGACGGGAAGACTGAAGCTTTCTTT. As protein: CASSVDGKTEAFF.

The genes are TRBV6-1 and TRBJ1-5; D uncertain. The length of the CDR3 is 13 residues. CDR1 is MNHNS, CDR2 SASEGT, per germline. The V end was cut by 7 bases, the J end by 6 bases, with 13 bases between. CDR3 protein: CASKAEISQPQHF. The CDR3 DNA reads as TGTGCCAGCAAGGCGGAGATAAGTCAGCCCCAGCATTTT.

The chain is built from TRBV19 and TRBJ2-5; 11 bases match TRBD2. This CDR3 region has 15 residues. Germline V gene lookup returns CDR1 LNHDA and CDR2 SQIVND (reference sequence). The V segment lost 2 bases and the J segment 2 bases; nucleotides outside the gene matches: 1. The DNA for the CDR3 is TGTGCCAGTAGTATAATAGCGGGGGGGCAAGAGACCCAGTACTTC. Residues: CASSIIAGGQETQYF.

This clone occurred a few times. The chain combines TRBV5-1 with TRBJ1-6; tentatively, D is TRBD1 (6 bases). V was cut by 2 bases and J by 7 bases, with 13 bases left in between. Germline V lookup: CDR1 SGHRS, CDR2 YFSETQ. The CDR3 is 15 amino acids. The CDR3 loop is CASSFDRLGNSPLHF. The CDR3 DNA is TGCGCCAGCAGCTTCGACAGGCTGGGGAATTCACCCCTCCACTTT. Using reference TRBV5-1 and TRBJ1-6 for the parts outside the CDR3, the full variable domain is KAGVTQTPRYLIKTRGQQVTLSCSPISGHRSVSWYQQTPGQGLQFLFEYFSETQRNKGNFPGRFSGRQFSNSRSEMNVSTLELGDSALYLCASSFDRLGNSPLHFGNGTRLTVT.

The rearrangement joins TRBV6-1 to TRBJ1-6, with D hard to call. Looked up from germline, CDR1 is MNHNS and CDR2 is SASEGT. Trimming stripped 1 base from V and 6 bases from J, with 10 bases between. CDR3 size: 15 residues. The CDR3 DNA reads TGTGCCAGCAGTGAAGGAGGCGGCGGTAATTCACCCCTCCACTTT. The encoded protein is CASSEGGGGNSPLHF.

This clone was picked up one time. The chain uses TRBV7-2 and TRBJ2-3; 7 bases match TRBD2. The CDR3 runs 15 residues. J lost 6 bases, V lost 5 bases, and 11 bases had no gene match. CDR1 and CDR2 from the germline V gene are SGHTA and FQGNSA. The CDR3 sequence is CASSPWTSRVDTQYF. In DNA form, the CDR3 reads TGTGCCAGCAGCCCGTGGACTAGTCGTGTCGATACGCAGTATTTT.

The CDR3 loop is CAISEMLGLGQPQHF. CDR3 in DNA: TGTGCCATCAGTGAGATGTTAGGGCTCGGCCAGCCCCAGCATTTT. The chain couples TRBV10-3 to TRBJ1-5, with D uncertain. This CDR3 is 15 amino acids long. Germline CDR1 is ENHRY and CDR2 is SYGVKD. Deletions cut 2 bases from V and 7 bases from J, with 15 bases between.

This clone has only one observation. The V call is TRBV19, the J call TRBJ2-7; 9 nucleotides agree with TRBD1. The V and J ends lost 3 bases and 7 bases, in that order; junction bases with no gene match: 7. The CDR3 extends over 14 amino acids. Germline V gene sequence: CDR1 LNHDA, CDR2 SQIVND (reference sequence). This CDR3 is CASSIRDRVGEQYV. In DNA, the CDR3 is TGTGCCAGTAGTATCCGGGACAGGGTAGGTGAGCAGTACGTC.